This T cell receptor beta chain was retrieved from a study of T cells in Graves' hyperthyroidism and ophthalmopathy. Study-wide results and caveats: Ophthalmopathy was told apart from stable hyperthyroidism by a 13 V-J model.

RNA transcripts provided the source from which TCR beta CDR3 regions were amplified. When the TCR CDR3 underwent first-round RT-PCR, the HTBI primer set was used. TCRdb reprocessed the multiplex PCR reads via MiXCR and lists one record per CDR3 protein. The data show hundreds of thousands of distinct CDR3 sequences, around 15% seen once. Uncontrolled infection, other autoimmune disease, pregnancy or lactation disqualified patients from enrolment. In regard to this clonotype: The antigen is undetermined.

The sequence derives from a middle-aged man with Graves' ophthalmopathy. Sequenced input: blood.

CDR3 in amino acids: CASSEGGSSSGANVLTF. CDR3 bases: TGTGCCAGCAGTGAGGGGGGCAGCAGCTCTGGGGCCAACGTCCTGACTTTC. The chain couples TRBV2 to TRBJ2-6; either TRBD1 or TRBD2 may fit D (6 bases each). CDR1 and CDR2 from the germline V gene are SNHLY and FYNNEI. The CDR3 has 17 residues. Deletions cut 3 bases from V and 0 bases from J, with 12 bases between.